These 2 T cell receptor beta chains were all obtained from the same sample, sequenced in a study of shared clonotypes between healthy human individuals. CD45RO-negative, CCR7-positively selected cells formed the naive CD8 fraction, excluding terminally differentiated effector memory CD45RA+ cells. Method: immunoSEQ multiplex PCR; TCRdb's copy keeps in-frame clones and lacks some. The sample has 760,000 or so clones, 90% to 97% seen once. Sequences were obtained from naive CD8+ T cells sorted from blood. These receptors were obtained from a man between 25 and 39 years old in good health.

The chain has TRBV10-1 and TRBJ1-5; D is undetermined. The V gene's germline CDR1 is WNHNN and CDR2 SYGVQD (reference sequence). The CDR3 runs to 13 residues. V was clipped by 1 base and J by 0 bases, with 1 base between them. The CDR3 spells CASSEYSNQPQHF. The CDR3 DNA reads TGCGCCAGCAGTGAGTATAGCAATCAGCCCCAGCATTTT.

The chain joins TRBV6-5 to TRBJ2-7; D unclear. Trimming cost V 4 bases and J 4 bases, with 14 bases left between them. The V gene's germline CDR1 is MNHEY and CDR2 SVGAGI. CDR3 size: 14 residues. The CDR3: CASSLGNRVYEQYF. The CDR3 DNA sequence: TGTGCCAGCAGTTTAGGAAACAGAGTGTACGAGCAGTACTTC.